These 16 T cell receptor beta chains were all obtained from the same sample, sequenced in a study of cytomegalovirus exposure and HLA in healthy donors. Researchers ran the PCR with 60 Vbeta and 13 Jbeta primers. The assay was immunoSEQ multiplex PCR, and TCRdb's table has in-frame clones only and misses some. In the table there are about 110,000 clones, 65% to 85% of which are singletons. The specimen was PBMCs. The receptors here all came from a woman younger than 35 in good health and CMV-seronegative.

This clone has only one observation. The rearrangement uses TRBV28 and TRBJ2-3, with D unclear. The CDR3 runs to 14 residues. V shed 5 bases and J shed 4 bases, with 13 bases lying between them. Per the germline V gene, CDR1 is MDHEN and CDR2 is SYDVKM. CDR3 residues: CASSHPLAADTQYF. In nucleotides, the CDR3 is TGTGCCAGCAGTCACCCCTTAGCCGCAGATACGCAGTATTTT. The whole variable domain, filled in from reference TRBV28 and TRBJ2-3, reads DVKVTQSSRYLVKRTGEKVFLECVQDMDHENMFWYRQDPGLGLRLIYFSYDVKMKEKGDIPEGYSVSREKKERFSLILESASTNQTSMYLCASSHPLAADTQYFGPGTRLTVL.

The chain is built from TRBV29-1 and TRBJ1-4; a weak D match, TRBD1 (6 bases). CDR3 length equals 14 residues. V was shortened by 4 bases and J by 5 bases, with 14 bases between the two germline ends. Per germline, CDR1 SQVTM and CDR2 ANQGSEA. Written as DNA, the CDR3 is TGCAGCGTTGGATACAGGGCTTTCAATGAAAAACTGTTTTTT. The encoded protein is CSVGYRAFNEKLFF. The entire variable domain, with the rest obtained from reference TRBV29-1 and TRBJ1-4, is as follows: SAVISQKPSRDICQRGTSLTIQCQVDSQVTMMFWYRQQPGQSLTLIATANQGSEATYESGFVIDKFPISRPNLTFSTLTVSNMSPEDSSIYLCSVGYRAFNEKLFFGSGTQLSVL.

This clone was seen a few times. J is TRBJ1-2 and V is TRBV28, with 9 bases matching TRBD1. Germline CDR1 is MDHEN and CDR2 is SYDVKM. The CDR3 is 13 amino acids. The junction had 6 bases not matched to a gene; V was cut back by 5 bases and J by 8 bases. CDR3 residues: CASSPGQGWGYTF. The CDR3, as DNA: TGTGCCAGCAGTCCGGGACAGGGATGGGGCTACACCTTC.

V and J are TRBV28 and TRBJ2-5, with 8 bases matching TRBD1. Germline CDR1 and CDR2: MDHEN and SYDVKM. The CDR3 is made up of 15 amino acids. V lost 4 bases, J lost 5 bases, and 9 bases stayed unmatched. The CDR3 reads CASSSWTGRVETQYF. The DNA of the CDR3 is TGTGCCAGCAGTTCCTGGACAGGGCGGGTTGAGACCCAGTACTTC.

This chain uses TRBV5-1 with TRBJ2-7; a weak D match, TRBD1 (6 bases). The CDR3 is 15 amino acids. Between the trimmed V and J ends, which lost 0 bases and 3 bases, there was a span of 13 bases. CDR1 is SGHRS, CDR2 YFSETQ, per germline. The CDR3 nucleotides read TGCGCCAGCAGCTTGGCCTGGACAGCTAGCTACGAGCAGTACTTC. It specifies CASSLAWTASYEQYF. Filled out from reference TRBV5-1 and TRBJ2-7, the complete variable domain reads KAGVTQTPRYLIKTRGQQVTLSCSPISGHRSVSWYQQTPGQGLQFLFEYFSETQRNKGNFPGRFSGRQFSNSRSEMNVSTLELGDSALYLCASSLAWTASYEQYFGPGTRLTVT.

The rearrangement links TRBV30 to TRBJ1-3, with TRBD1 matching 7 bases. CDR1 GTSNPN and CDR2 SVGIG come from the germline V gene (reference sequence). Trimming at V came to 2 bases and at J to 9 bases, leaving 10 bases not matched to a gene. CDR3 size: 14 residues. In DNA form, the CDR3 reads TGTGCCTGGAGTCAGCCAAAAGACAGGGCCACCATATATTTT. It translates to CAWSQPKDRATIYF.

V usage is TRBV5-1 and J usage is TRBJ2-2, with 7 nucleotides matching TRBD1. This CDR3 contains 15 residues. V lost 0 bases, J lost 2 bases, and 1 base stayed unmatched. Germline CDR1 and CDR2: SGHRS and YFSETQ. Written as DNA, the CDR3 is TGCGCCAGCAGCTTGGGGGACAGAAACACCGGGGAGCTGTTTTTT. Translating it yields CASSLGDRNTGELFF.

J is TRBJ1-2 and V is TRBV25-1; D ambiguous. This CDR3 is built from 11 residues. Germline CDR1 and CDR2: MGHDK and SYGVNS. V lost 6 bases and J lost 4, with 6 bases in between. Here the CDR3 reads CASSSGYGYTF. Here the CDR3 DNA reads TGTGCCAGCAGCTCGGGCTATGGCTACACCTTC.

This chain links TRBV19 with TRBJ2-7, with D hard to call. This CDR3 spans 14 amino acids. The V gene's germline CDR1 is LNHDA and CDR2 SQIVND (reference sequence). Trimming removed 4 bases from V and 3 bases from J, with 13 bases in between. CDR3 amino acids: CASSSQSLNYEQYF. The CDR3 nucleotides are TGTGCCAGTAGTAGCCAGTCTCTTAACTACGAGCAGTACTTC.

The chain is built from TRBV27 and TRBJ1-1; 8 bases map to TRBD1. CDR3 length equals 16 residues. From germline, CDR1 is MNHEY and CDR2 SMNVEV (reference sequence). The V and J ends lost 0 bases and 5 bases, in that order; junction bases with no gene match: 8. The CDR3 sequence is CASSLSMGTGGTEAFF. Here the CDR3 DNA reads TGTGCCAGCAGTTTATCGATGGGGACAGGTGGAACTGAAGCTTTCTTT.

CDR3 sequence: CASSYSRVQETQYF. The CDR3 DNA reads TGTGCCAGCAGTTACAGCAGGGTCCAAGAGACCCAGTACTTC. The V and J genes are TRBV6-5 and TRBJ2-5; D might be TRBD1 (5 bases). This CDR3 is built from 14 residues. Germline V gives CDR1 MNHEY, CDR2 SVGAGI. Between the trimmed V and J ends, which lost 2 bases and 1 base, there was a span of 8 bases.

V is TRBV10-3 and J is TRBJ2-7, with D possibly being TRBD1 (6 bases). Trimming left V 8 bases short and J 5 bases short, with 19 bases between. Germline-derived CDR1 and CDR2 are ENHRY and SYGVKD. CDR3 size: 14 residues. The CDR3 sequence: CAIGATGTLDEQYV. The CDR3 DNA reads TGTGCCATCGGGGCGACAGGAACCTTAGACGAGCAGTACGTC.

The V and J genes are TRBV11-3 and TRBJ1-4; a possible D gene is TRBD1 (6 bases). The V and J ends lost 1 base and 7 bases respectively, with 13 bases between them. CDR3 length equals 15 residues. CDR1 is SGHNT, CDR2 YENEEA, per germline. CDR3 protein: CASSLVRGAGEKLFF. The CDR3 DNA sequence: TGTGCCAGCAGCTTAGTACGGGGGGCAGGTGAAAAACTGTTTTTT.

The chain links TRBV29-1 to TRBJ1-2; 7 nucleotides align to TRBD1. Germline trimming cut 5 bases from V and 2 bases from J; bases unmatched to any gene: 5. CDR3 size: 13 residues. Germline values: CDR1 SQVTM, CDR2 ANQGSEA. The CDR3 reads CSVSPGQNYGYTF. The CDR3 DNA sequence: TGCAGCGTTAGCCCGGGACAGAACTATGGCTACACCTTC.

The chain has TRBV6-1 and TRBJ2-7; TRBD1 might be the D (6 bases). Germline V lookup: CDR1 MNHNS, CDR2 SASEGT. The germline V and J ends were trimmed by 6 bases and 1 base, with 10 bases remaining between them. The CDR3 contains 13 residues. CDR3 nucleotides: TGTGCCAGCAGCTCAGGGGTTTCCTACGAGCAGTACGTC. Translation gives CASSSGVSYEQYV.

The V call is TRBV19, the J call TRBJ1-4, with 8 nucleotides matching TRBD1. Germline CDR1 and CDR2: LNHDA and SQIVND (reference sequence). Trimming removed 6 bases from V and 6 bases from J; junction bases left unmatched: 9. The CDR3 totals 15 residues. CDR3 residues: CASRPEDRADEKLFF. CDR3 in DNA: TGTGCCAGTAGACCCGAGGACAGGGCGGATGAAAAACTGTTTTTT. Filled out from reference TRBV19 and TRBJ1-4, the complete variable domain reads DGGITQSPKYLFRKEGQNVTLSCEQNLNHDAMYWYRQDPGQGLRLIYYSQIVNDFQKGDIAEGYSVSREKKESFPLTVTSAQKNPTAFYLCASRPEDRADEKLFFGSGTQLSVL.